This TCR beta chain was recovered during a study of T cells expressing NK-cell markers. Germline assignment: CDR1 SGHRS and CDR2 YFSETQ. The CDR3 extends over 13 amino acids. TCRdb reworked the 5' RACE reads into one entry per CDR3 protein, no DNA. The table lists about 380,000 distinct CDR3 sequences. This rearrangement joins TRBV5-1 to TRBJ2-7; TCRdb selects TRBD1, and the lack of DNA leaves this call unchecked. Sequencing was done on a sample of blood T cells: a sorted CD56 or NKG2C T cell subset, CD4+ or CD8+ T cells, or bulk PBMC T cells (not recorded which). The clonotype originates from a man aged 18-75 years in good health. CDR3 loop: CASSRTGDYEQYF.